This TCR beta chain comes out of a study of vaccination effects on CD4 cells after COVID-19. Points from the study as a whole: Long after vaccination, the clones induced by infection and by vaccine shrank markedly in size.

The V segment lost 5 bases and the J segment 4 bases; nucleotides outside the gene matches: 4. This CDR3 has 14 residues. Germline CDR1 and CDR2: LNHDA and SQIVND (reference sequence). Clones were read by immunoSEQ multiplex PCR, and TCRdb kept only the in-frame ones, dropping some. The data contain approximately 24,000 clones, 65% to 80% of them singletons. Note on this clone: Its antigen is not known.

Antigen-specific CD4+ T cells were first expanded with viral peptide pools by the ViraFEST assay and only then sequenced. The authors isolated CD4+ T cells after around 9 days of culture. Absence of prior SARS-CoV-2 infection characterized the vaccine recipients, who showed negative nucleocapsid antibodies. The V call is TRBV19, the J call TRBJ1-2; 10 bases are a match to TRBD1. Sequenced here: CD4+ T cells from PBMCs cultured with HCoV-NL63 spike peptides, sampled before COVID-19 vaccination. This TCR was recovered from a human donor who received a COVID-19 vaccine. CDR3 region: CASSGDRGLYGYTF. The CDR3 DNA reads as TGTGCCAGTAGTGGGGACAGGGGACTCTATGGCTACACCTTC.